These 14 T cell receptor beta chains originate from one sample sequenced in a study of cytomegalovirus exposure and HLA in healthy donors. Primers included in the PCR were 60 Vbeta and 13 Jbeta primers. The assay was immunoSEQ multiplex PCR, and TCRdb's table has in-frame clones only and misses some. The table shows around 170,000 clones, with around three quarters occurring only once. What was sequenced was PBMCs. The receptors originated from a man aged 35-49 years in good health and CMV-seronegative.

The genes are TRBV21-1 and TRBJ2-1; the D segment call TRBD1 is taken from the table without a DNA check. TRBV21-1 is classified as a pseudogene. The CDR3 runs to 15 residues. The CDR3 nucleotides read TGTGCCAGCAGCCTCGGACAGGGAAACAGCGATGAGCAGTTCTTC. This codes for CASSLGQGNSDEQFF.

The rearrangement links TRBV5-1 to TRBJ2-3, with D possibly TRBD1 on 5 matching bases. Germline CDR1 reads SGHRS; CDR2 reads YFSETQ. The V gene lost 1 base and the J gene lost 5 bases, with 11 bases spanning the gap. The CDR3 length is 14 residues. This CDR3 reads CASSLQGSVDTQYF. The CDR3 nucleotides read TGCGCCAGCAGCTTGCAGGGATCGGTAGATACGCAGTATTTT. The entire variable domain, with the rest obtained from reference TRBV5-1 and TRBJ2-3, is as follows: KAGVTQTPRYLIKTRGQQVTLSCSPISGHRSVSWYQQTPGQGLQFLFEYFSETQRNKGNFPGRFSGRQFSNSRSEMNVSTLELGDSALYLCASSLQGSVDTQYFGPGTRLTVL.

The chain couples TRBV19 to TRBJ1-5; D gene unclear. Trimming removed 3 bases at V and 3 bases at J, with 12 bases between. Germline V gene data show CDR1 as LNHDA and CDR2 as SQIVND (reference sequence). CDR3 size: 15 residues. The CDR3: CASSIGDPTNQPQHF. In nucleotides, the CDR3 is TGTGCCAGTAGTATTGGAGACCCTACCAATCAGCCCCAGCATTTT.

V and J are TRBV5-1 and TRBJ2-3; TRBD2 aligns across 11 bases. This CDR3 spans 17 amino acids. Germline V gene data show CDR1 as SGHRS and CDR2 as YFSETQ. V dropped 0 bases and J dropped 0; count of bases not matched to a gene: 3. The CDR3 reads CASSLAVAGGSTDTQYF. As DNA, the CDR3 is TGCGCCAGCAGCTTGGCGGTAGCGGGGGGGAGCACAGATACGCAGTATTTT.

The V gene is TRBV29-1, the J gene TRBJ2-7; 9 bases fit TRBD1. With V trimmed by 0 bases and J by 3 bases, 6 bases remained unmatched. This CDR3 contains 15 residues. Germline loops: CDR1 SQVTM, CDR2 ANQGSEA. As DNA, the CDR3 is TGCAGCGTTGAAGAAGTCCTGGGACAGGGCTACGAGCAGTACTTC. Amino acid sequence: CSVEEVLGQGYEQYF.

This clone was seen just once. The chain is built from TRBV5-4 and TRBJ2-3, with D tentatively TRBD2 (6 bases). With 2 bases removed from V and 5 bases from J, the gap between germline ends came to 12 bases. Per the germline V gene, CDR1 is SGHNT and CDR2 is YYREEE (reference sequence). This CDR3 is built from 14 residues. The chain's CDR3 is CASSFWGAGDTQYF. In DNA, the CDR3 is TGTGCCAGCAGCTTTTGGGGAGCGGGAGATACGCAGTATTTT.

J is TRBJ2-3 and V is TRBV7-2; 7 bases agree with TRBD2. V shed 5 bases and J 2 bases; nucleotides not matched to a gene: 7. CDR3 length: 15 residues. The germline V gene encodes CDR1 SGHTA and CDR2 FQGNSA. The CDR3 region is CASSPRAGLTDTQYF. The CDR3 DNA reads as TGTGCCAGCAGCCCAAGAGCGGGGCTCACAGATACGCAGTATTTT.

This chain connects TRBV6-1 to TRBJ1-1, with D tentatively TRBD1 (6 bases). V lost 3 bases, J lost 2 bases, and 16 bases lay in between. This CDR3 has 16 amino acids. Germline lookup yields CDR1 MNHNS and CDR2 SASEGT. The CDR3 nucleotides read TGTGCCAGCAGTGACGATGACAGGAAATATAACACTGAAGCTTTCTTT. This codes for CASSDDDRKYNTEAFF.

The CDR3 sequence: CASSPWTGVGYTF. The CDR3 DNA reads as TGCGCCAGCAGCCCATGGACAGGAGTGGGCTACACCTTC. The chain joins TRBV5-1 to TRBJ1-2; 7 bases align to TRBD1. J lost 8 bases, V lost 4 bases, and 8 bases had no gene match. Per germline, CDR1 SGHRS and CDR2 YFSETQ. The CDR3 covers 13 residues.

V is TRBV28 and J is TRBJ2-4; TRBD2 matches 8 bases. This CDR3 comprises 13 residues. Germline loops: CDR1 MDHEN, CDR2 SYDVKM. The V and J ends lost 4 bases and 6 bases, in that order; junction bases with no gene match: 2. CDR3 sequence reads: CASSYGGGNIQYF. The CDR3 DNA is TGTGCCAGCAGTTACGGGGGGGGAAACATTCAGTACTTC. Combining the CDR3 with reference TRBV28 and TRBJ2-4 gives the whole variable domain DVKVTQSSRYLVKRTGEKVFLECVQDMDHENMFWYRQDPGLGLRLIYFSYDVKMKEKGDIPEGYSVSREKKERFSLILESASTNQTSMYLCASSYGGGNIQYFGAGTRLSVL.

This chain joins TRBV7-9 and TRBJ1-1, with TRBD1 as a possible D gene (5 bases). The CDR3 has 14 residues. The V and J ends lost 1 base and 6 bases respectively, with 12 bases between them. Germline assignment: CDR1 SEHNR and CDR2 FQNEAQ (reference sequence). CDR3 region: CASSLDGQGAEAFF. The CDR3 DNA is TGTGCCAGCAGCTTAGACGGACAAGGGGCTGAAGCTTTCTTT.

V gene TRBV5-1 combines with J gene TRBJ2-2; 8 bases line up with TRBD1. Germline assignment: CDR1 SGHRS and CDR2 YFSETQ. Trimming removed 4 bases from V and 0 bases from J; junction bases left unmatched: 8. The CDR3 has 17 residues. CDR3 in amino acids: CASSPNRGQANTGELFF. The CDR3 nucleotides read TGCGCCAGCAGCCCAAATCGGGGACAGGCGAACACCGGGGAGCTGTTTTTT.

The genes are TRBV5-4 and TRBJ1-1; the D gene is possibly TRBD1 (6 bases). CDR1 SGHNT and CDR2 YYREEE come from the germline V gene (reference sequence). The CDR3 extends over 13 amino acids. V lost 7 bases and J 5 bases, leaving 15 bases between the germline ends. DNA of the CDR3: TGTGCCAGCGCGCACAGGGATGAAACTGAAGCTTTCTTT. It codes for CASAHRDETEAFF.

This rearrangement joins TRBV6-1 to TRBJ1-2; TRBD1 aligns across 7 bases. Unmatched junction bases numbered 7, after V lost 7 bases and J lost 8 bases. The CDR3 contains 12 residues. CDR1 and CDR2 (germline): MNHNS, SASEGT. The CDR3 protein is CASNTGVRGYTF. The CDR3 DNA follows: TGTGCCAGCAACACAGGGGTGAGGGGCTACACCTTC.